Given below is one T cell receptor beta chain in context. This entry belongs to a study of blood T cell repertoires in COVID-19. Across the study: The United States, Italy and Spain were the sources of the acute and convalescent COVID-19 samples. PBMCs, B-cell-depleted T cells, or T cells were the source of the cDNA or gDNA that made up the material.

In the authors' methods: Estimation of nucleated cell counts was performed using reference gene primer amplification. Clones were sequenced by immunoSEQ multiplex PCR, and TCRdb holds only the in-frame ones, with some missing. V, J and clone size reflect that table, while D and trimming were determined from the DNA. The profile shows around 130,000 clones, about four fifths of them singletons. The CDR3 sequence is 15 residues long. Germline V gene lookup returns CDR1 MNHEY and CDR2 SVGAGI. V gave up 0 bases and J gave up 6 bases, with 15 bases separating them. This sequence originates from a man aged 60-69 years with active or convalescent COVID-19. V is TRBV6-5 and J is TRBJ2-7; D may be TRBD2 (6 bases). Sequencing used peripheral blood. Written as DNA, the CDR3 is TGTGCCAGCAGTTACTCGAAGGGCCGGGGGTCCGAGCAGTACTTC. It encodes CASSYSKGRGSEQYF.